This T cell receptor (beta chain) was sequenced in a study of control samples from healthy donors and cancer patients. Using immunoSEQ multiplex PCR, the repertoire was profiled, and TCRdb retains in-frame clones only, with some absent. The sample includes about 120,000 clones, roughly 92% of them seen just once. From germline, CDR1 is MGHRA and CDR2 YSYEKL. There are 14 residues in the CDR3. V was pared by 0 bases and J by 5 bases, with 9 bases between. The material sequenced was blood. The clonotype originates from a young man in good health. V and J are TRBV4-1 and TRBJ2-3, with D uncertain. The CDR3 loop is CASSQDNVGDTQYF. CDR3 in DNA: TGCGCCAGCAGCCAAGATAACGTGGGAGATACGCAGTATTTT.